The clone carrying this T cell receptor beta chain was picked up a small number of times. Antigen: not known. The CDR3 spans 18 residues. The germline V gene has CDR1 SGHAT and CDR2 FQNNGV. With 4 bases clipped from V and 2 bases from J, the junction kept 14 bases outside the gene matches. This specimen comes from a study of response to subunit inactivated influenza vaccine. Study conclusions and caveats: Authors suggested that a seasonal influenza vaccination recruits few new T cells each time.

MiXCR, run by TCRdb on the RT-PCR reads, gives a single entry per CDR3 protein. The table has over 800,000 distinct CDR3 sequences, approximately 21% seen once. The source was PBMCs from blood, collected roughly 5 days after vaccination. The genes are TRBV11-2 and TRBJ2-3, with 8 bases that match TRBD2. This clonotype was sampled from a man in his fifties who received an inactivated influenza vaccine. The DNA for the CDR3 is TGTGCCAGCAGCTCGAATATAGCGGGACCGCGATTCACAGATACGCAGTATTTT. Translated: CASSSNIAGPRFTDTQYF.